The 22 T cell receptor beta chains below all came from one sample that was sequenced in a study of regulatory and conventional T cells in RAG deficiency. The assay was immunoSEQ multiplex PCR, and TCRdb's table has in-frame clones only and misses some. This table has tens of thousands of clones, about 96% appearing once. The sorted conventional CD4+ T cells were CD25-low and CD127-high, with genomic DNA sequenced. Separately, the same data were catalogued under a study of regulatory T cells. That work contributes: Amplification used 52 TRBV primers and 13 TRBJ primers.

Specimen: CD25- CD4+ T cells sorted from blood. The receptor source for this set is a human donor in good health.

The CDR3 reads CAISESTVKDTEAFF. In DNA form, the CDR3 reads TGTGCCATCAGTGAGTCGACAGTGAAGGACACTGAAGCTTTCTTT. V gene TRBV10-3 combines with J gene TRBJ1-1, with D perhaps TRBD1 (5 bases). The CDR3 runs 15 residues. V lost 0 bases to trimming and J lost 3 bases, with 11 bases between them. Germline CDR1 ENHRY, CDR2 SYGVKD.

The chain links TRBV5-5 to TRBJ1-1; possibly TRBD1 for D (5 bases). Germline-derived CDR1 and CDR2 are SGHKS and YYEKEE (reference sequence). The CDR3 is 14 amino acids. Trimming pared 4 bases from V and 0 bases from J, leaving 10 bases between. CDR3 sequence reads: CASSGGALNTEAFF. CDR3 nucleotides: TGTGCCAGCAGCGGCGGGGCCCTGAACACTGAAGCTTTCTTT.

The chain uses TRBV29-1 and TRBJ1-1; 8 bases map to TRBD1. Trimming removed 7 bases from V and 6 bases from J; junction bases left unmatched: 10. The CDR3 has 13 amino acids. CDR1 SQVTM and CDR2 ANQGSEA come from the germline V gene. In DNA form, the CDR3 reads TGCAGCGCAAGGCAGGGGGCTATCGCTGAAGCTTTCTTT. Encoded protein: CSARQGAIAEAFF.

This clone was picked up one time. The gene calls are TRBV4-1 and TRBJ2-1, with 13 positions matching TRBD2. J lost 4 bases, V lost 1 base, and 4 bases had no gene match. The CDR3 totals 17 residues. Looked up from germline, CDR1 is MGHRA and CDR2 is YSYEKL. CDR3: CASSQGLAGGPYNEQFF. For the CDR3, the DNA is TGCGCCAGCAGCCAAGGACTAGCGGGAGGCCCATACAATGAGCAGTTCTTC.

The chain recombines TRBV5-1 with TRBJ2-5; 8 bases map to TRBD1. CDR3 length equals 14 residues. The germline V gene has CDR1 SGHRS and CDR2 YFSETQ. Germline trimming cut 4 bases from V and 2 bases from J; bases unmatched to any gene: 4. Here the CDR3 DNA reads TGCGCCAGCAGCCCCGGGACAGGACAAGAGACCCAGTACTTC. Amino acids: CASSPGTGQETQYF.

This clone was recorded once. CDR3 nucleotide sequence: TGTGCCAGCACTAGGGACAGGGGGAGTTTTGAAGCTTTCTTT. It is translated as CASTRDRGSFEAFF. This chain joins TRBV6-5 and TRBJ1-1, with 11 positions matching TRBD1. Germline lookup yields CDR1 MNHEY and CDR2 SVGAGI. J lost 7 bases, V lost 7 bases, and 8 bases had no gene match. This CDR3 spans 14 amino acids.

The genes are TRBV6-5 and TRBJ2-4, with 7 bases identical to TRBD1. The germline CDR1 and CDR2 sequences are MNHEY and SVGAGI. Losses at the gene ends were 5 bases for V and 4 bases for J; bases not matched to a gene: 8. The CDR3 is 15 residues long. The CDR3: CASSPRGTRKNIQYF. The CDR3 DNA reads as TGTGCCAGCAGTCCCAGGGGGACGAGGAAAAACATTCAGTACTTC.

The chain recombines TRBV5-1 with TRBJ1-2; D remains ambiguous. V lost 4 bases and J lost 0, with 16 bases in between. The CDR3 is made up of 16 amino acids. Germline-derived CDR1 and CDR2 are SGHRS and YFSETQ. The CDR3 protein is CASSRRPGQTNYGYTF. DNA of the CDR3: TGCGCCAGCAGCCGAAGGCCGGGTCAGACTAACTATGGCTACACCTTC. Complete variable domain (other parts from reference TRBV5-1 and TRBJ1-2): KAGVTQTPRYLIKTRGQQVTLSCSPISGHRSVSWYQQTPGQGLQFLFEYFSETQRNKGNFPGRFSGRQFSNSRSEMNVSTLELGDSALYLCASSRRPGQTNYGYTFGSGTRLTVV.

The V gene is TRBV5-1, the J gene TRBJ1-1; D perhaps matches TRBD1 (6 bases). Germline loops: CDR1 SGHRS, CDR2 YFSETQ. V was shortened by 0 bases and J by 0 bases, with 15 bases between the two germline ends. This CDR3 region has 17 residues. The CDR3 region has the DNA TGCGCCAGCAGCTTGGAGCAGCGGGGGGCTGTGAACACTGAAGCTTTCTTT. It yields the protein CASSLEQRGAVNTEAFF.

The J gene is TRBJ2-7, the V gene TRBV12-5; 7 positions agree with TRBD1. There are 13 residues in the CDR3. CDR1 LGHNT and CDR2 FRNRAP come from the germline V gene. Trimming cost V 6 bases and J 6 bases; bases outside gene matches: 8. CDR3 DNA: TGTGCTAGTGGGCAGGGGGTTCGGGCCGAGCAGTACTTC. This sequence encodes CASGQGVRAEQYF.

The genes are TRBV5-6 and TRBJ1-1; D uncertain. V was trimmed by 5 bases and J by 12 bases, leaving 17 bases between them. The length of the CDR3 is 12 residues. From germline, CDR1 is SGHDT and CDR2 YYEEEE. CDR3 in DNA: TGTGCCAGCAGGGGCGGGAGCGGCAAGTCTTTCTTT. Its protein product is CASRGGSGKSFF.

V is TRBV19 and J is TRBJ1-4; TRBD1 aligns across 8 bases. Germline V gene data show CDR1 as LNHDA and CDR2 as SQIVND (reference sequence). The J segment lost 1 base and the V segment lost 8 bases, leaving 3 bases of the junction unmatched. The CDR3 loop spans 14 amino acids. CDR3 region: CASRGQGTNEKLFF. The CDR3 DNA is TGTGCCAGTCGAGGACAGGGAACTAATGAAAAACTGTTTTTT.

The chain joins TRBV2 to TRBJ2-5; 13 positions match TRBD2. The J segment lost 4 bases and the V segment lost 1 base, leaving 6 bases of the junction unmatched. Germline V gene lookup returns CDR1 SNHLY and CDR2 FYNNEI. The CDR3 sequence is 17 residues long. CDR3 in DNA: TGTGCCAGCAGTGAAGAAAGACTAGCGGGAGGAGGAGAGACCCAGTACTTC. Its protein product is CASSEERLAGGGETQYF.

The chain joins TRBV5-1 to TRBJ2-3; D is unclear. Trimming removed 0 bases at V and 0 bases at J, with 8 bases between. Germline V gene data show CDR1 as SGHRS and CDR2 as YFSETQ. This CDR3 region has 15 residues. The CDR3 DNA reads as TGCGCCAGCAGCTTGGCGCGCACTAGCACAGATACGCAGTATTTT. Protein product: CASSLARTSTDTQYF.

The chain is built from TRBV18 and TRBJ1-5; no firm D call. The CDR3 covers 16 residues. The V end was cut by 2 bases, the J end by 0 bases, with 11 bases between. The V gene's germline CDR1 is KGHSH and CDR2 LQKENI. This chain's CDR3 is CASSPFVSNSNQPQHF. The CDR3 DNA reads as TGTGCCAGCTCACCATTCGTCAGTAATAGCAATCAGCCCCAGCATTTT.

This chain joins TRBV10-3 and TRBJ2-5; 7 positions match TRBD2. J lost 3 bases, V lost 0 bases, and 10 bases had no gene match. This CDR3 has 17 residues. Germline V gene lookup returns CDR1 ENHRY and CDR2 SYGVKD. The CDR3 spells CAISESESSGLKETQYF. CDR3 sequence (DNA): TGTGCCATCAGTGAGTCGGAGTCTAGCGGTCTTAAAGAGACCCAGTACTTC.

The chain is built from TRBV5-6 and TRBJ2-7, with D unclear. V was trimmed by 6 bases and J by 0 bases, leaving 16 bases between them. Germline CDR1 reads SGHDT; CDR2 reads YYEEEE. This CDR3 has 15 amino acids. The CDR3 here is CASTSFLFLSYEQYF. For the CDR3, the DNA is TGTGCCAGCACCTCGTTCTTATTCCTCTCCTACGAGCAGTACTTC.

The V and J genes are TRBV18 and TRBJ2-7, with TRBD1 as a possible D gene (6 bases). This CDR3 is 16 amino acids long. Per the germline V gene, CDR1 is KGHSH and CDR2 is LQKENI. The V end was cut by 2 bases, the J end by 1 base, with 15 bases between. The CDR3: CASSPRGTGKSYEQYF. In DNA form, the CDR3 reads TGTGCCAGCTCACCAAGAGGAACAGGGAAGTCCTACGAGCAGTACTTC.

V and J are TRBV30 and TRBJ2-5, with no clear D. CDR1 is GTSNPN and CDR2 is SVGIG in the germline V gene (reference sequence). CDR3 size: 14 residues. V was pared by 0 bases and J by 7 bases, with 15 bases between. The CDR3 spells CAWSVDLIVGTQYF. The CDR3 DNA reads TGTGCCTGGAGTGTAGATCTAATAGTCGGGACCCAGTACTTC.

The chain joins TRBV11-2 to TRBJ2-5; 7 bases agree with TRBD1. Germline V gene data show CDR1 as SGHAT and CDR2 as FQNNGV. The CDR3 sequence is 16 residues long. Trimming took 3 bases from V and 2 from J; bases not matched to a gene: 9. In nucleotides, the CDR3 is TGTGCCAGCAGCTTTTTATCTCTGGACAGGCAAGAGACCCAGTACTTC. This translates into CASSFLSLDRQETQYF. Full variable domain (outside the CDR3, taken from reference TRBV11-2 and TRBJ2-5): EAGVAQSPRYKIIEKRQSVAFWCNPISGHATLYWYQQILGQGPKLLIQFQNNGVVDDSQLPKDRFSAERLKGVDSTLKIQPAKLEDSAVYLCASSFLSLDRQETQYFGPGTRLLVL.

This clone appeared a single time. The CDR3 DNA sequence: TGTGCCAGTAGTATTGGAGGAAGAGGCTACGAGCAGTACTTC. Translation gives CASSIGGRGYEQYF. This chain connects TRBV19 to TRBJ2-7; tentatively, D is TRBD2 (5 bases). The CDR3 consists of 14 residues. Germline V gene data show CDR1 as LNHDA and CDR2 as SQIVND (reference sequence). Trimming left V 3 bases short and J 3 bases short, with 12 bases between.

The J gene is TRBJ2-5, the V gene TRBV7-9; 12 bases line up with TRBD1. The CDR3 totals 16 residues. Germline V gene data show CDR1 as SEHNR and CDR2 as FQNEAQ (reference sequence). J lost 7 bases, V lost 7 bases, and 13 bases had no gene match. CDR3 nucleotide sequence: TGTGCCAGCAACCCCAGAGGGACAGGGGGCGAAGGGACCCAGTACTTC. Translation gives CASNPRGTGGEGTQYF.